These 18 T cell receptor beta chains were sequenced from one sample in a study of blood T cell repertoires in COVID-19. Sequencing used immunoSEQ multiplex PCR; TCRdb keeps in-frame clones, though not all of them. The profile shows some 80,000 clones, around 90% of them singletons. The material sequenced was peripheral blood. Every receptor here comes from a woman aged 80 or over with active or convalescent COVID-19.

The V gene is TRBV20-1, the J gene TRBJ1-2; D is unclear. The V and J ends lost 4 bases and 8 bases respectively, with 11 bases between them. There are 11 residues in the CDR3. CDR1 is DFQATT and CDR2 is SNEGSKA in the germline V gene (reference sequence). The CDR3 DNA reads TGCAGTGCTACGCCAGGATCCGGCTACACCTTC. Protein sequence: CSATPGSGYTF.

This clone was observed a handful of times. The gene calls are TRBV11-2 and TRBJ1-6; D perhaps matches TRBD1 (6 bases). The germline CDR1 and CDR2 sequences are SGHAT and FQNNGV. The CDR3 sequence is 15 residues long. V lost 4 bases, J lost 3 bases, and 10 bases lay in between. This CDR3 is CASSSRQVYNSPLHF. Here the CDR3 DNA reads TGTGCCAGCAGCTCCCGACAGGTCTATAATTCACCCCTCCACTTT.

This chain links TRBV5-4 with TRBJ2-7, with 10 bases fitting TRBD1. The CDR3 runs 15 residues. Germline CDR1 and CDR2: SGHNT and YYREEE (reference sequence). V shed 4 bases, J shed 3 bases, and the junction held 7 bases outside the gene matches. CDR3 in amino acids: CASSPDRGSNYEQYF. CDR3 DNA: TGTGCCAGCAGCCCGGACAGGGGGAGTAACTACGAGCAGTACTTC.

The V gene is TRBV10-3, the J gene TRBJ2-3; 10 bases map to TRBD2. Trimming at V came to 7 bases and at J to 2 bases, leaving 6 bases not matched to a gene. CDR3 length: 15 residues. From germline, CDR1 is ENHRY and CDR2 SYGVKD. CDR3 nucleotide sequence: TGTGCCATCATGCCTAGCGGGGGTTTCACAGATACGCAGTATTTT. Translating gives CAIMPSGGFTDTQYF.

This sequence joins TRBV19 and TRBJ1-2; D is perhaps TRBD1 (6 bases). CDR3 length: 13 amino acids. CDR1 is LNHDA and CDR2 is SQIVND in the germline V gene (reference sequence). V lost 8 bases and J 4 bases, leaving 14 bases between the germline ends. The CDR3 spells CASSEQGLYGYTF. The CDR3 nucleotides read TGTGCCAGTTCAGAACAGGGTCTCTATGGCTACACCTTC.

J is TRBJ2-2 and V is TRBV11-2; the match to TRBD2 covers 7 bases. With V trimmed by 4 bases and J by 7 bases, 15 bases remained unmatched. Germline CDR1 is SGHAT and CDR2 is FQNNGV. The CDR3 length is 17 residues. CDR3 sequence: CASSSNPGRLTGGELFF. CDR3 bases: TGTGCCAGCAGCTCGAATCCCGGGAGGCTTACTGGCGGGGAGCTGTTTTTT.

The rearrangement joins TRBV5-1 to TRBJ2-1, with TRBD2 matching over 10 bases. The germline gives CDR1 SGHRS, CDR2 YFSETQ. The V and J ends lost 0 bases and 4 bases, in that order; junction bases with no gene match: 7. The CDR3 is 17 residues long. As DNA, the CDR3 is TGCGCCAGCAGCTTGGCCGGGGCTAGCGGGGGTTACAATGAGCAGTTCTTC. Protein: CASSLAGASGGYNEQFF.

The chain combines TRBV2 with TRBJ2-7; D may be TRBD2 (5 bases). The CDR3 covers 15 residues. V gave up 3 bases and J gave up 0 bases, with 12 bases separating them. CDR1 and CDR2 (germline): SNHLY, FYNNEI. Written as DNA, the CDR3 is TGTGCCAGCAGTGAGTCCATAGGGAGCTCCTACGAGCAGTACTTC. Its protein product is CASSESIGSSYEQYF.

The chain carries TRBV24-1 and TRBJ2-3, with 11 bases that match TRBD1. With 3 bases clipped from V and 0 bases from J, the junction kept 13 bases outside the gene matches. The length of the CDR3 is 20 residues. The germline V gene encodes CDR1 KGHDR and CDR2 SFDVKD. Here the CDR3 reads CATSDRFGQGAATSTDTQYF. The CDR3 region has the DNA TGTGCCACCAGTGATCGATTCGGACAGGGGGCAGCCACTAGCACAGATACGCAGTATTTT.

V and J are TRBV28 and TRBJ1-1, with D tentatively TRBD1 (6 bases). Trimming left V 5 bases short and J 1 base short, with 17 bases between. CDR1 and CDR2 (germline): MDHEN, SYDVKM. This CDR3 is built from 16 residues. The CDR3 protein is CASSPASGGKNTEAFF. DNA for the CDR3: TGTGCCAGCAGTCCCGCCTCGGGGGGCAAGAACACTGAAGCTTTCTTT. Combining the CDR3 with reference TRBV28 and TRBJ1-1 gives the whole variable domain DVKVTQSSRYLVKRTGEKVFLECVQDMDHENMFWYRQDPGLGLRLIYFSYDVKMKEKGDIPEGYSVSREKKERFSLILESASTNQTSMYLCASSPASGGKNTEAFFGQGTRLTVV.

The chain recombines TRBV28 with TRBJ1-1, with D possibly matching TRBD1 (6 bases). Trimming removed 6 bases from V and 1 base from J, with 15 bases in between. Germline CDR1 reads MDHEN; CDR2 reads SYDVKM. The CDR3 runs 15 residues. The CDR3: CASRPRLTGNTEAFF. CDR3 DNA sequence: TGTGCCAGCAGGCCTAGATTGACAGGGAACACTGAAGCTTTCTTT.

This chain joins TRBV28 and TRBJ1-1, with 9 nucleotides matching TRBD1. The junction had 5 bases not matched to a gene; V was cut back by 4 bases and J by 11 bases. Per germline, CDR1 MDHEN and CDR2 SYDVKM. CDR3 length: 12 amino acids. The CDR3: CASSYRDRVAFF. The CDR3 DNA sequence: TGTGCCAGCAGTTACCGGGACAGGGTTGCTTTCTTT. The full variable domain, with the rest looked up from reference TRBV28 and TRBJ1-1, is DVKVTQSSRYLVKRTGEKVFLECVQDMDHENMFWYRQDPGLGLRLIYFSYDVKMKEKGDIPEGYSVSREKKERFSLILESASTNQTSMYLCASSYRDRVAFFGQGTRLTVV.

V and J are TRBV7-9 and TRBJ1-5, with 12 nucleotides matching TRBD1. CDR3 length: 15 amino acids. Germline values: CDR1 SEHNR, CDR2 FQNEAQ (reference sequence). Trimming at V came to 4 bases and at J to 7 bases, leaving 5 bases not matched to a gene. In nucleotides, the CDR3 is TGTGCCAGCAGCTGGGGACAGGGGGCTGGACAGCCCCAGCATTTT. Translated, it gives CASSWGQGAGQPQHF.

The CDR3 reads CASMGTGGYGYTF. CDR3 coding DNA: TGTGCCAGTATGGGGACAGGGGGATATGGCTACACCTTC. The rearrangement uses TRBV19 and TRBJ1-2; 11 nucleotides align to TRBD1. The V gene end was trimmed by 7 bases and the J gene end by 5 bases; junction bases not matched to a gene: 3. Germline V gene lookup returns CDR1 LNHDA and CDR2 SQIVND (reference sequence). This CDR3 has 13 amino acids. The variable domain in full, completed from reference TRBV19 and TRBJ1-2, reads DGGITQSPKYLFRKEGQNVTLSCEQNLNHDAMYWYRQDPGQGLRLIYYSQIVNDFQKGDIAEGYSVSREKKESFPLTVTSAQKNPTAFYLCASMGTGGYGYTFGSGTRLTVV.

There are a few counts of this clone. This chain joins TRBV27 and TRBJ2-7; 13 positions match TRBD2. V trimming: 5 bases; J trimming: 4 bases; junction bases outside the gene matches: 8. Germline V CDR1 and CDR2: MNHEY, SMNVEV (reference sequence). The CDR3 extends over 16 amino acids. The CDR3 nucleotides read TGTGCCAGCAGTCGCACTAGCGGGGGGGCCAGGTACGAGCAGTACTTC. Residues: CASSRTSGGARYEQYF.

CDR3 region: CASSPLAGDTSYEQYF. CDR3 in DNA: TGTGCCAGCTCACCACTAGCGGGGGACACCTCCTACGAGCAGTACTTC. This chain connects TRBV18 to TRBJ2-7; 9 bases match TRBD2. Trimming at V came to 1 base and at J to 0 bases, leaving 4 bases not matched to a gene. Germline V gives CDR1 KGHSH, CDR2 LQKENI. This CDR3 is built from 16 residues.

The rearrangement links TRBV28 to TRBJ2-6, with 8 bases fitting TRBD2. After removal of 4 bases from V and 0 bases from J, the junction contained 11 bases not matched to a gene. This CDR3 is 19 amino acids long. Germline CDR1 MDHEN, CDR2 SYDVKM. CDR3 sequence reads: CASSSRWRGASSGANVLTF. CDR3 DNA: TGTGCCAGCAGTTCCAGGTGGCGGGGGGCCTCCTCTGGGGCCAACGTCCTGACTTTC.

This sequence joins TRBV6-6 and TRBJ2-5; a possible D gene is TRBD2 (5 bases). Germline V CDR1 and CDR2: MNHNY, SVGAGI (reference sequence). This CDR3 contains 16 residues. Trimming cost V 0 bases and J 1 base, with 12 bases left between them. The CDR3 is CASSYSRAPIQETQYF. In DNA, the CDR3 is TGTGCCAGCAGTTACTCGAGGGCACCTATCCAAGAGACCCAGTACTTC.